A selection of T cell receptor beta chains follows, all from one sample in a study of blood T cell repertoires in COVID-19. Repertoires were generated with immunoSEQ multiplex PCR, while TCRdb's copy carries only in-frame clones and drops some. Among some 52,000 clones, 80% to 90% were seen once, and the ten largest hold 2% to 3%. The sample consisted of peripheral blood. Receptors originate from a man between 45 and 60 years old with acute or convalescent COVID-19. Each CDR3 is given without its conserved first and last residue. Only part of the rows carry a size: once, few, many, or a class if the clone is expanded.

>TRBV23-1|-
ASLQTGTGDNLQNQPQH
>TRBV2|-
ASSPLGTGLSAF
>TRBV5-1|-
ASSLQLAGGGQF
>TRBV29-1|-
SAGLADNEQF
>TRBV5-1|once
ASSLAGGADGYT
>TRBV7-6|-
ASSLGGPSNQPQH
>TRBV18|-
ASSLQGQGAAGELF
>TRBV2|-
ASRGTGAALF
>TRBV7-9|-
ASSLGLAGVGNIQY
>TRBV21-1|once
ASGKKNPSSYEQY
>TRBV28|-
ASLQSSVSGANVLT
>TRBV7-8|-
ASSSSDTGELF
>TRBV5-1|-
ASSLAGSPTDTQY
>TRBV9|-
ASSQGDYEQY
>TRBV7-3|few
ASSFPEGRELTQY
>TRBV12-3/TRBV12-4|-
ASTRLTGGELF
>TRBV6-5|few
ASSQDTFSGNTIY
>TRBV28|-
ASILGDEQF
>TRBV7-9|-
ASSPLIRTGTNEAF
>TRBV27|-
ASSFTTSGVKKF
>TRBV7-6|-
ASSSVGGYGYT
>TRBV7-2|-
ASSTQGASNQPQH
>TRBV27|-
ASSLLSSYNEQF
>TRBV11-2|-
ASSHGTGGSTIY
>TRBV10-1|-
ASSLGQGDGELF
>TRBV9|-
ASSVELANYNEQF
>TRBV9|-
ASSPTGDTEAF
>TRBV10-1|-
ASSETNMNTEAF
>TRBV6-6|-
ASSYSKAGEETQY
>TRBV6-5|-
ASSLTGYNEQF
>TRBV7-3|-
ASSSAGTNSPLH
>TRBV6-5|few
ASSSGARETQY
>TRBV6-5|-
ASSRLAGGQYEQF
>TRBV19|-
ASTIAGLVGGNTEAF
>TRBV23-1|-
ASSHLQRTPYEQY
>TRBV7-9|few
ASSQQGARGEKLF
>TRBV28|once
ASRPSGLSQETQY